By its share, the clone carrying this T cell receptor beta chain is medium-sized. Its antigen is unknown. Being off target in a library aimed at alpha chains, this beta chain has a size of little meaning. Regarding time point: sample taken at primary tumor resection. V was pared by 1 base and J by 0 bases, with 16 bases between. The germline gives CDR1 SGHDT, CDR2 YYEEEE. The CDR3 has 18 residues. This record comes from a study of spatial heterogeneity in lung cancer. Study-level points and caveats: Tracking of tumor mutation counts was seen in expanded intratumoral alpha and beta TCR counts. Ubiquitous and regional expanded TCR counts mirrored ubiquitous and regional nonsynonymous mutation counts, respectively.

TCRdb re-derived calls from the 5' RACE reads in MiXCR, one entry per CDR3 protein. In the table there are 650 to 950 distinct CDR3 sequences, approximately 15% of which are singletons. The sequence derives from a male donor with early-stage non-small cell lung cancer. The rearrangement joins TRBV5-6 to TRBJ1-4; TRBD1 might be the D (5 bases). The sample in question was lung tumor tissue, obtained at surgery. CDR3 nucleotide sequence: TGTGCCAGCAGCTTGAGATTCGGTGGGGGGACAACTAATGAAAAACTGTTTTTT. Encoded protein: CASSLRFGGGTTNEKLFF.